This TCR beta chain was identified during a study of blood T cells in healthy people across ages. The authors ran a second PCR of about 7 to 12 cycles using a sample-barcoded 5' primer and a J-beta primer mix. TCRdb processed the 5' RACE reads anew with MiXCR; each CDR3 protein has one entry. The data contain about 800,000 distinct CDR3 sequences, roughly 25% of them singletons. CDR3 length: 15 amino acids. Germline lookup yields CDR1 SGDLS and CDR2 YYNGEE. The ends were cut back, 2 bases at V and 1 base at J, with 13 bases in the middle. Isolation recovered at least 6 million PBMCs from every sample. These data were likewise used in another study, on T cells of mothers and their children.

The chain is built from TRBV9 and TRBJ2-7; D is perhaps TRBD1 or TRBD2 (6 bases each). This clonotype originated in a boy between 10 and 17 years old in good health. Sequencing was carried out using blood. CDR3 nucleotide sequence: TGTGCCAGCAGCGTGGGGGAAGGGGGGTCCTACGAGCAGTACTTC. Its translation is CASSVGEGGSYEQYF.